The rows below give T cell receptor beta chains drawn from one sample of a study of CD8 T cells in ankylosing spondylitis. From the 5' RACE reads, TCRdb called clonotypes with MiXCR, one entry per CDR3 protein. The table has about 150,000 distinct CDR3 sequences, more than 40% seen once. The sample was synovial fluid, either unsorted or a sorted T cell fraction (not recorded which). The receptors here all came from a male donor with ankylosing spondylitis. Each CDR3 is given with its conserved first and last residue. D genes are given only for firm matches. Expanded clones get a size class; other rows say once, few or many, or leave the size out.

d_call: NA
j_call: TRBJ2-3
clone_size: NA
v_call: TRBV4-1
cdr3_aa: CASSRRDSGTDTQYF
cdr3_nt: TGCGCCAGCAGCCGAAGGGACTCCGGCACAGATACGCAGTATTTT

d_call: TRBD2
j_call: TRBJ2-3
clone_size: NA
v_call: TRBV4-1
cdr3_aa: CASSQDVWGGSTDTQYF
cdr3_nt: TGCGCCAGCAGCCAAGATGTGTGGGGGGGTAGCACAGATACGCAGTATTTT

d_call: NA
j_call: TRBJ2-7
clone_size: NA
v_call: TRBV12-3/TRBV12-4
cdr3_aa: CASSLWTGTSYEQYF
cdr3_nt: TGTGCCAGCAGTTTATGGACCGGGACCAGCTACGAGCAGTACTTC

d_call: NA
j_call: TRBJ2-1
clone_size: NA
v_call: TRBV2
cdr3_aa: CASSLIDTWPNEQFF
cdr3_nt: TGTGCCAGCAGTCTAATAGATACGTGGCCAAATGAGCAGTTCTTC

d_call: NA
j_call: TRBJ1-1
clone_size: NA
v_call: TRBV10-3
cdr3_aa: CAVRQENTEAFF
cdr3_nt: TGTGCCGTACGACAGGAGAACACTGAAGCTTTCTTT

d_call: TRBD2
j_call: TRBJ2-2
clone_size: once
v_call: TRBV20-1
cdr3_aa: CSARDKAGGPAGELFF
cdr3_nt: TGCAGTGCTAGAGATAAAGCGGGGGGCCCTGCCGGGGAGCTGTTTTTT

d_call: NA
j_call: TRBJ2-3
clone_size: few
v_call: TRBV11-3
cdr3_aa: CASSHGGAGLIDTQYF
cdr3_nt: TGTGCCAGCAGCCATGGGGGTGCGGGGTTGATAGATACGCAGTATTTT

d_call: TRBD1
j_call: TRBJ2-3
clone_size: NA
v_call: TRBV27
cdr3_aa: CASSRGQGRADTQYF
cdr3_nt: TGTGCCAGCAGCCGTGGACAGGGGAGGGCAGATACGCAGTATTTT

d_call: TRBD1
j_call: TRBJ1-5
clone_size: once
v_call: TRBV28
cdr3_aa: CASSSGQGHYSNQPQHF
cdr3_nt: TGTGCCAGCAGCTCGGGACAGGGCCATTATAGCAATCAGCCCCAGCATTTT

d_call: NA
j_call: TRBJ2-7
clone_size: once
v_call: TRBV5-4
cdr3_aa: CASSFWDSVPYEQYF
cdr3_nt: TGTGCCAGCAGCTTCTGGGACTCCGTCCCCTACGAGCAGTACTTC

d_call: NA
j_call: TRBJ2-3
clone_size: NA
v_call: TRBV15
cdr3_aa: CATSDHRTDTQYF
cdr3_nt: TGTGCCACCAGCGACCACCGCACAGATACGCAGTATTTT

d_call: NA
j_call: TRBJ1-1
clone_size: NA
v_call: TRBV7-9
cdr3_aa: CASSVNTEAFF
cdr3_nt: TGTGCCAGCAGCGTGAACACTGAAGCTTTCTTT